The 11 T cell receptor beta chains presented below share a single source sample, sequenced in a study of blood T cell repertoires in COVID-19. Sequencing used immunoSEQ multiplex PCR; TCRdb keeps in-frame clones, though not all of them. Of under 300,000 clones in the sample, around 91% were seen once. Sequencing was performed on peripheral blood. These receptors all come from a woman in her fifties or sixties with COVID-19, enrolled during active disease.

In its sample, this clone was seen a few times. The rearrangement links TRBV4-1 to TRBJ1-6; D is possibly TRBD1 (5 bases). The CDR3 length is 15 residues. CDR1 and CDR2 from the germline V gene are MGHRA and YSYEKL. V shed 0 bases and J shed 10 bases, with 13 bases lying between them. CDR3 bases: TGCGCCAGCAGCCAAGAAGCCAGGGTGGGCTCACCCCTCCACTTT. Amino acids: CASSQEARVGSPLHF.

Worth noting for this clone: Other DNA sequences in this sample translate to the same CDR3. The chain couples TRBV4-2 to TRBJ1-1; 7 bases are shared with TRBD1. CDR1 is LGHNA and CDR2 is YNFKEQ in the germline V gene. J was trimmed by 4 bases and V by 1 base; bases with no gene match: 6. This CDR3 has 15 residues. CDR3 region: CASSQARTGGTEAFF. DNA for the CDR3: TGTGCCAGCAGCCAAGCTCGGACAGGAGGCACTGAAGCTTTCTTT.

The chain couples TRBV9 to TRBJ1-3; TRBD1 aligns across 7 bases. The germline V gene has CDR1 SGDLS and CDR2 YYNGEE. The CDR3 sequence is 16 residues long. V lost 0 bases, J lost 1 base, and 4 bases stayed unmatched. The CDR3 bases are TGTGCCAGCAGCGTAGCGGGACAGATGTCTGGAAACACCATATATTTT. This translates into CASSVAGQMSGNTIYF.

The chain recombines TRBV4-3 with TRBJ1-4, with a tentative D call TRBD1 (6 bases). The germline CDR1 and CDR2 sequences are LGHNA and YSLEER. CDR3 length: 15 amino acids. Trimming pared 2 bases from V and 5 bases from J, leaving 12 bases between. In DNA form, the CDR3 reads TGCGCCAGCAGCCAACAGACAGGTGGAAATGAAAAACTGTTTTTT. Translating gives CASSQQTGGNEKLFF.

This CDR3 reads CASSLAPAGGNNSPLHF. DNA of the CDR3: TGCGCCAGCAGCTTGGCCCCCGCAGGGGGGAATAATTCACCCCTCCACTTT. The chain combines TRBV5-1 with TRBJ1-6; 7 nucleotides agree with TRBD1. Trimming removed 0 bases from V and 5 bases from J; junction bases left unmatched: 8. Germline V gene data show CDR1 as SGHRS and CDR2 as YFSETQ. The CDR3 loop spans 17 amino acids.

This clone has only one observation. The chain couples TRBV2 to TRBJ2-6; D not certain. The germline V gene encodes CDR1 SNHLY and CDR2 FYNNEI. Trimming removed 6 bases from V and 1 base from J, with 7 bases in between. The CDR3 is 14 amino acids. The CDR3 protein is CASRLESGANVLTF. The DNA of the CDR3 is TGTGCCAGCAGGCTAGAGTCTGGGGCCAACGTCCTGACTTTC.

J is TRBJ2-3 and V is TRBV19; D gene unclear. The germline V and J ends were trimmed by 3 bases and 0 bases, with 10 bases remaining between them. This CDR3 region has 15 residues. Germline assignment: CDR1 LNHDA and CDR2 SQIVND (reference sequence). The CDR3 nucleotides read TGTGCCAGTAGTATGTCGCTGGCTAGCACAGATACGCAGTATTTT. Its translation is CASSMSLASTDTQYF.

This clone was seen just once. The genes are TRBV6-6 and TRBJ1-5; D perhaps matches TRBD1 (5 bases). CDR3 length equals 14 residues. Trimming removed 6 bases from V and 7 bases from J, with 16 bases in between. CDR1 and CDR2 (germline): MNHNY, SVGAGI (reference sequence). Here the CDR3 reads CASSWGGVEQPQHF. The CDR3, as DNA: TGTGCCAGCAGCTGGGGGGGGGTAGAACAGCCCCAGCATTTT.

J is TRBJ1-5 and V is TRBV19; no definite D call. The CDR3 is 12 residues long. Germline CDR1 is LNHDA and CDR2 is SQIVND (reference sequence). The ends were cut back, 6 bases at V and 3 bases at J, with 6 bases in the middle. The CDR3 loop reads CASRWANQPQHF. In nucleotides, the CDR3 is TGTGCCAGTAGGTGGGCCAATCAGCCCCAGCATTTT.

The chain carries TRBV7-9 and TRBJ1-6, with D hard to call. CDR3 length: 18 residues. V dropped 1 base and J dropped 3 bases, with 16 bases sitting between them. Germline assignment: CDR1 SEHNR and CDR2 FQNEAQ (reference sequence). The CDR3 sequence: CASSLVEAKRNYNSPLHF. The CDR3 nucleotides are TGTGCCAGCAGCTTAGTTGAGGCAAAACGCAACTATAATTCACCCCTCCACTTT.

The J gene is TRBJ2-1, the V gene TRBV4-1; D possibly corresponds to TRBD2 (6 bases). Trimming took off 5 bases at V and 5 bases at J, with 13 bases between the two ends. CDR3 size: 14 residues. Germline CDR1 is MGHRA and CDR2 is YSYEKL. The chain's CDR3 is CASSRRGRNNEQFF. The CDR3 bases are TGCGCCAGCAGCAGGCGGGGAAGGAACAATGAGCAGTTCTTC.